These 15 T cell receptor beta chains were sequenced from one sample in a study of spatial heterogeneity in lung cancer. Sample time point: blood at routine non-recurrence follow-up after resection. The input material, whole RNA from tumor, nontumor lung or frozen PBMC, was sequenced unsorted. TCRdb ran MiXCR on the 5' RACE reads and lists one entry per CDR3 protein. This table holds some 120,000 distinct CDR3 sequences, 12% found once. The sample here was PBMCs, taken at follow-up. These receptors came from a male donor with early-stage non-small cell lung cancer.

This chain connects TRBV5-1 to TRBJ2-7; D call uncertain. Trimming removed 0 bases at V and 2 bases at J, with 12 bases between. This CDR3 is 15 amino acids long. CDR1 and CDR2 (germline): SGHRS, YFSETQ. This CDR3 reads CASSLGDGRTYEQYF. As DNA, the CDR3 is TGCGCCAGCAGCTTGGGAGATGGACGGACCTACGAGCAGTACTTC.

This clonotype was observed many times. The genes are TRBV28 and TRBJ1-1; D is uncertain. The germline V gene has CDR1 MDHEN and CDR2 SYDVKM. This CDR3 has 11 amino acids. V was clipped by 11 bases and J by 1 base, with 8 bases between them. The CDR3 region is CASYSNTEAFF. The CDR3 DNA reads TGTGCCTCTTACTCGAACACTGAAGCTTTCTTT.

The table lists this clonotype with a few counts. The chain employs TRBV11-2 and TRBJ1-1; 7 bases are a match to TRBD1. The germline V gene has CDR1 SGHAT and CDR2 FQNNGV. The J segment lost 4 bases and the V segment lost 6 bases, leaving 14 bases of the junction unmatched. The CDR3 runs to 16 residues. CDR3 DNA sequence: TGTGCCAGCAGATCCCGGGCCCAGGGGGGTTCCACTGAAGCTTTCTTT. This codes for CASRSRAQGGSTEAFF.

At least ten counts were recorded for this clonotype. The gene calls are TRBV4-2 and TRBJ2-2, with no clear D. CDR1 is LGHNA and CDR2 is YNFKEQ in the germline V gene. CDR3 size: 15 residues. The V gene lost 0 bases and the J gene lost 5 bases, with 10 bases spanning the gap. CDR3 in amino acids: CASSQEYILTGELFF. In DNA form, the CDR3 reads TGTGCCAGCAGCCAAGAATATATCTTGACCGGGGAGCTGTTTTTT.

The DNA of the CDR3 is TGTGCCAGCACCCTCGGGCAGGCGGTCTCTGGGGCCAACGTCCTGACTTTC. Protein: CASTLGQAVSGANVLTF. V usage is TRBV6-6 and J usage is TRBJ2-6; D gene uncertain. CDR3 length: 17 amino acids. Germline values: CDR1 MNHNY, CDR2 SVGAGI (reference sequence). Trimming shortened V by 7 bases and J by 0 bases, and 16 bases separated the two germline ends.

This clonotype was observed many times. This chain joins TRBV29-1 and TRBJ2-4; 10 bases map to TRBD2. CDR1 is SQVTM and CDR2 is ANQGSEA in the germline V gene. The CDR3 contains 16 residues. Germline trimming cut 4 bases from V and 6 bases from J; bases unmatched to any gene: 12. The CDR3 DNA follows: TGCAGCGTTGCCTTAGCGGGGGGCCCGAAGGGAAACATTCAGTACTTC. This sequence encodes CSVALAGGPKGNIQYF.

The chain combines TRBV11-3 with TRBJ2-1; 9 nucleotides line up with TRBD2. The junction had 5 bases not matched to a gene; V was cut back by 1 base and J by 4 bases. Germline lookup yields CDR1 SGHNT and CDR2 YENEEA. The CDR3 is made up of 16 amino acids. CDR3 bases: TGTGCCAGCAGCTTAGGCCAGCGGGGGGCGTACAATGAGCAGTTCTTC. It encodes CASSLGQRGAYNEQFF.

The genes are TRBV7-2 and TRBJ1-6; D remains unclear. V gave up 5 bases and J gave up 10 bases, with 12 bases separating them. The CDR3 has 13 residues. Germline CDR1 is SGHTA and CDR2 is FQGNSA. CDR3 residues: CASSPVILSPLHF. The CDR3 nucleotides are TGTGCCAGCAGCCCCGTAATACTCTCACCCCTCCACTTT.

This clonotype was counted ten times or more. This rearrangement joins TRBV5-5 to TRBJ2-3, with D possibly TRBD1 on 6 matching bases. Between the trimmed V and J ends, which lost 2 bases and 5 bases, there was a span of 12 bases. CDR1 and CDR2 from the germline V gene are SGHKS and YYEKEE (reference sequence). The CDR3 runs 14 residues. As DNA, the CDR3 is TGTGCCAGCAGCTTCAGGGGTTGGTTAGATACGCAGTATTTT. This codes for CASSFRGWLDTQYF. Drawing the rest from reference TRBV5-5 and TRBJ2-3, the complete variable domain is DAGVTQSPTHLIKTRGQQVTLRCSPISGHKSVSWYQQVLGQGPQFIFQYYEKEERGRGNFPDRFSARQFPNYSSELNVNALLLGDSALYLCASSFRGWLDTQYFGPGTRLTVL.

This clonotype was observed at least ten times. The V gene is TRBV5-6, the J gene TRBJ1-1; 7 nucleotides line up with TRBD1. The CDR3 covers 14 residues. Germline CDR1 SGHDT, CDR2 YYEEEE. Losses at the gene ends were 0 bases for V and 5 bases for J; bases not matched to a gene: 4. Here the CDR3 reads CASSLDPGGTEAFF. The CDR3 bases are TGTGCCAGCAGCTTGGACCCAGGGGGTACTGAAGCTTTCTTT.

This rearrangement joins TRBV5-4 to TRBJ1-6; 8 bases are a match to TRBD1. Losses at the gene ends were 3 bases for V and 7 bases for J; bases not matched to a gene: 9. The CDR3 runs 16 residues. Germline V CDR1 and CDR2: SGHNT, YYREEE (reference sequence). The CDR3 coding sequence is TGTGCCAGCAGCTCCGGACAGGGAGACCAAAATTCACCCCTCCACTTT. Translated, it gives CASSSGQGDQNSPLHF. Combining the CDR3 with reference TRBV5-4 and TRBJ1-6 gives the whole variable domain ETGVTQSPTHLIKTRGQQVTLRCSSQSGHNTVSWYQQALGQGPQFIFQYYREEENGRGNFPPRFSGLQFPNYSSELNVNALELDDSALYLCASSSGQGDQNSPLHFGNGTRLTVT.

This rearrangement joins TRBV3-2 to TRBJ2-1; the table assigns TRBD1, which was not confirmed against the DNA. TRBV3-2 is recorded as a pseudogene. The CDR3 is 18 amino acids. The CDR3 nucleotides read TGTGCCAGCAGTCCGCCGAGGGGGGGCCCCTCACCCTACAATGAGCAGTTCTTC. Its protein is CASSPPRGGPSPYNEQFF.

This clonotype was detected only a few times. The chain links TRBV25-1 to TRBJ2-4; D possibly corresponds to TRBD2 (6 bases). The V gene's germline CDR1 is MGHDK and CDR2 SYGVNS. Trimming stripped 4 bases from V and 0 bases from J, with 10 bases between. This CDR3 has 15 amino acids. Here the CDR3 DNA reads TGTGCCAGCAGTGCTCGGGGACTAGCCAAAAACATTCAGTACTTC. This gives the protein CASSARGLAKNIQYF.

V gene TRBV5-6 combines with J gene TRBJ2-1; TRBD2 agrees at 9 bases. The germline gives CDR1 SGHDT, CDR2 YYEEEE. The CDR3 length is 14 residues. The J segment lost 4 bases and the V segment lost 2 bases, leaving 1 base of the junction unmatched. CDR3 residues: CASSFSGSYNEQFF. CDR3 DNA sequence: TGTGCCAGCAGCTTTAGCGGGAGTTACAATGAGCAGTTCTTC.

This chain uses TRBV9 with TRBJ2-1, with D uncertain. The germline CDR1 and CDR2 sequences are SGDLS and YYNGEE. The CDR3 contains 11 residues. Between the trimmed V and J ends, which lost 0 bases and 9 bases, there was a span of 4 bases. CDR3 DNA sequence: TGTGCCAGCAGCGTAGGGGGTGAGCAGTTCTTC. This translates into CASSVGGEQFF.